This TCR beta chain is from a study of CD8 T cell repertoires and HIV-1 epitope variants. Study at large: Each of Twenty-five Gag and Nef epitope peptides stimulated a separate culture. Enriched T cells were co-cultured with equal autologous T cell-negative cells. The baseline condition was 1M T cells left uncultured. Whole-study findings and limits: Beta chains alone show antigen proliferation, not cytokine profile or function.

About this clone itself: Its cognate antigen is unknown.

Measured with immunoSEQ multiplex PCR; TCRdb has only the in-frame clones, and not every one. The profile covers over 90,000 clones, with roughly 81% appearing a single time and roughly 25% taken by the ten largest. Sequencing was performed on uncultured baseline CD8+ T cells from peripheral blood mononuclear cells (PBMCs). The TCR comes from a male donor with HIV.

CDR3 DNA: TGTGCCAGCAGCGTGGTTGACTCGAATACGCAGTATTTT. This encodes CASSVVDSNTQYF. The genes are TRBV9 and TRBJ2-3; D is unclear. The V end was cut by 2 bases, the J end by 7 bases, with 11 bases between. The CDR3 loop spans 13 amino acids. Germline values: CDR1 SGDLS, CDR2 YYNGEE.